The 28 T cell receptor beta chains presented below share a single source sample, sequenced in a study of cytomegalovirus exposure and HLA in healthy donors. PCR used 60 Vbeta primers and 13 Jbeta primers. Sequencing was performed with immunoSEQ multiplex PCR; in TCRdb, only in-frame clones are kept and a portion is missing. The repertoire holds about 76,000 clones, with 78% as singletons. The sequencing input was PBMCs. The receptor set was obtained from a male donor in good health and CMV-seropositive.

This chain joins TRBV5-4 and TRBJ2-7; 11 nucleotides line up with TRBD2. Looked up from germline, CDR1 is SGHNT and CDR2 is YYREEE (reference sequence). The J segment lost 2 bases and the V segment lost 2 bases, leaving 3 bases of the junction unmatched. There are 15 residues in the CDR3. CDR3 sequence reads: CASSFSGRAPYEQYF. The CDR3 bases are TGTGCCAGCAGCTTTAGCGGGAGGGCCCCCTACGAGCAGTACTTC.

The J gene is TRBJ2-7, the V gene TRBV7-8; no definite D call. The CDR3 is made up of 14 amino acids. Germline CDR1 and CDR2: SGHVS and FQNEAQ. V was cut by 5 bases and J by 5 bases, with 16 bases left in between. The CDR3, as DNA: TGTGCCAGCAGCGCCTCCCGGGTCGCGGACGAGCAGTACTTC. It is translated as CASSASRVADEQYF.

V is TRBV7-7 and J is TRBJ1-1, with D possibly matching TRBD1 (5 bases). The CDR3 is 18 amino acids. Trimming cost V 6 bases and J 0 bases, with 23 bases left between them. The germline CDR1 and CDR2 sequences are SSHAT and FNYEAQ (reference sequence). The CDR3 loop reads CASRQRVASGGVNTEAFF. CDR3 in DNA: TGTGCCAGCAGGCAACGGGTAGCTTCGGGGGGAGTGAACACTGAAGCTTTCTTT.

The chain links TRBV6-1 to TRBJ2-1, with 8 bases identical to TRBD1. The CDR3 runs to 15 residues. V dropped 4 bases and J dropped 7; count of bases not matched to a gene: 9. CDR1 is MNHNS, CDR2 SASEGT, per germline. The chain's CDR3 is CASSGWDRQLNEQFF. The CDR3 DNA sequence: TGTGCCAGCAGTGGTTGGGACAGGCAATTAAATGAGCAGTTCTTC.

The table lists this clone with a few counts. The V gene is TRBV6-1, the J gene TRBJ1-2; no clear D. Germline V lookup: CDR1 MNHNS, CDR2 SASEGT. The CDR3 extends over 13 amino acids. Trimming cost V 5 bases and J 2 bases, with 9 bases left between them. CDR3 in amino acids: CASSYLQNYGYTF. The DNA for the CDR3 is TGTGCCAGCAGTTATTTACAGAACTATGGCTACACCTTC.

About this clone itself: The same CDR3 arises from other DNA sequences in this sample as well. The rearrangement links TRBV6-4 to TRBJ2-3; 9 positions agree with TRBD2. CDR3 length: 16 residues. CDR1 is MRHNA and CDR2 is SNTAGT in the germline V gene. V was pared by 3 bases and J by 3 bases, with 7 bases of the junction left unmatched. For the CDR3, the DNA is TGTGCCAGCAGTGAGTCAGCGGGAGGCCATACAGATACGCAGTATTTT. As protein: CASSESAGGHTDTQYF.

This chain links TRBV4-2 with TRBJ2-5; 12 bases are shared with TRBD2. The V segment lost 1 base and the J segment 1 base; nucleotides outside the gene matches: 4. Germline V gene sequence: CDR1 LGHNA, CDR2 YNFKEQ. The CDR3 runs 17 residues. In DNA form, the CDR3 reads TGTGCCAGCAGCCAAGTACTAGCGGGAGGAGGCCAAGAGACCCAGTACTTC. This translates into CASSQVLAGGGQETQYF.

The J gene is TRBJ2-7, the V gene TRBV15, with 9 bases that match TRBD2. From germline, CDR1 is LNHNV and CDR2 YYDKDF (reference sequence). CDR3 length: 16 residues. J lost 4 bases, V lost 1 base, and 8 bases had no gene match. DNA for the CDR3: TGTGCCACCAGCAGAGGAGGAATAGCGGGAGCTTACGAGCAGTACTTC. This gives the protein CATSRGGIAGAYEQYF.

The rearrangement joins TRBV19 to TRBJ1-1; possible D gene TRBD1, 6 bases. V was trimmed by 4 bases and J by 2 bases, leaving 8 bases between them. This CDR3 has 13 residues. Germline CDR1 and CDR2: LNHDA and SQIVND (reference sequence). CDR3 nucleotides: TGTGCCAGTAGTAGCAGGGGAAACACTGAAGCTTTCTTT. Its translation is CASSSRGNTEAFF.

The rearrangement links TRBV27 to TRBJ2-7; weak D call: TRBD2 (6 bases). CDR1 is MNHEY and CDR2 is SMNVEV in the germline V gene (reference sequence). This CDR3 region has 12 residues. Trimming cost V 7 bases and J 1 base, with 8 bases left between them. The CDR3 is CASKGLSYEQYF. DNA of the CDR3: TGTGCCAGCAAGGGACTTTCCTACGAGCAGTACTTC.

The chain carries TRBV28 and TRBJ2-3; D may be TRBD1 (6 bases). Trimming took 5 bases from V and 7 from J, leaving 10 bases between them. CDR3 size: 12 residues. The germline V gene encodes CDR1 MDHEN and CDR2 SYDVKM. CDR3: CASSSTGYTQYF. In nucleotides, the CDR3 is TGTGCCAGCAGTAGTACAGGGTATACGCAGTATTTT.

This chain links TRBV5-4 with TRBJ2-1, with TRBD2 identical over 13 bases. V shed 4 bases and J 9 bases; nucleotides not matched to a gene: 13. The CDR3 consists of 17 residues. Germline V gene data show CDR1 as SGHNT and CDR2 as YYREEE (reference sequence). This CDR3 reads CASSPTGGLAGMGEQFF. The CDR3 nucleotides are TGTGCCAGCAGCCCGACGGGGGGACTAGCGGGAATGGGTGAGCAGTTCTTC.

This clone has only a few counts. This rearrangement joins TRBV7-2 to TRBJ2-7; unclear D gene. CDR1 is SGHTA and CDR2 is FQGNSA in the germline V gene. The CDR3 covers 14 residues. V lost 5 bases and J 2 bases, leaving 13 bases between the germline ends. CDR3 in DNA: TGTGCCAGCAGCGTAACGGAGTTCACCTACGAGCAGTACTTC. Amino acid sequence: CASSVTEFTYEQYF.

The genes are TRBV7-9 and TRBJ1-1, with D possibly being TRBD1 (6 bases). The germline gives CDR1 SEHNR, CDR2 FQNEAQ (reference sequence). The CDR3 totals 14 residues. Trimming left V 2 bases short and J 5 bases short, with 12 bases between. The chain's CDR3 is CASSLPGAWTEAFF. The CDR3 DNA sequence: TGTGCCAGCAGCTTACCAGGGGCGTGGACTGAAGCTTTCTTT.

The chain links TRBV28 to TRBJ2-7; D not resolved. Germline V gives CDR1 MDHEN, CDR2 SYDVKM. V lost 6 bases and J 2 bases, leaving 11 bases between the germline ends. This CDR3 comprises 13 residues. CDR3 region: CASSLYSTYEQYF. Written as DNA, the CDR3 is TGTGCCAGCAGCCTTTACTCTACCTACGAGCAGTACTTC.

The gene calls are TRBV29-1 and TRBJ1-1; no clear D gene. V dropped 4 bases and J dropped 2 bases, with 8 bases sitting between them. CDR3 length equals 12 residues. The germline V gene has CDR1 SQVTM and CDR2 ANQGSEA. CDR3 loop: CSVVPVNTEAFF. CDR3 DNA: TGCAGCGTTGTTCCGGTTAACACTGAAGCTTTCTTT.

V usage is TRBV21-1 and J usage is TRBJ2-7; the table's D call, TRBD1, has no DNA check behind it. TRBV21-1 is flagged as a pseudogene. The CDR3 has 14 amino acids. CDR3 region: CASSKAGRTYEQYF. The CDR3 nucleotides are TGTGCCAGCAGCAAAGCGGGCAGAACCTACGAGCAGTACTTC.

The chain couples TRBV19 to TRBJ2-5; a weak D match, TRBD2 (5 bases). Trimming removed 3 bases from V and 1 base from J, with 15 bases in between. This CDR3 is 16 amino acids long. CDR1 and CDR2 from the germline V gene are LNHDA and SQIVND (reference sequence). Written as DNA, the CDR3 is TGTGCCAGTAGTATGTCGACCTCCCGGGGCCAAGAGACCCAGTACTTC. It is translated as CASSMSTSRGQETQYF.

A single count supports this clone. The chain couples TRBV10-3 to TRBJ1-2; D remains unclear. The germline V gene encodes CDR1 ENHRY and CDR2 SYGVKD. The CDR3 runs to 15 residues. The V end lost 3 bases, the J end lost 0 bases, and 11 bases lay between the germline ends. The CDR3 spells CAISDSDKPNYGYTF. The CDR3 bases are TGTGCCATCAGTGATTCCGACAAACCTAACTATGGCTACACCTTC.

The rearrangement joins TRBV15 to TRBJ1-5; 9 nucleotides line up with TRBD1. Germline V gives CDR1 LNHNV, CDR2 YYDKDF (reference sequence). Trimming removed 2 bases from V and 3 bases from J; junction bases left unmatched: 5. The CDR3 runs 16 residues. This CDR3 reads CATSRPRTGDNQPQHF. CDR3 DNA: TGTGCCACCAGCAGACCCCGGACAGGGGACAATCAGCCCCAGCATTTT.

This clone has only a few counts. V is TRBV6-1 and J is TRBJ1-4; D call uncertain. V lost 5 bases and J lost 4, with 11 bases in between. The germline CDR1 and CDR2 sequences are MNHNS and SASEGT. The CDR3 runs to 14 residues. DNA for the CDR3: TGTGCCAGCAGTCCACGGTTCGATAATGAAAAACTGTTTTTT. The encoded protein is CASSPRFDNEKLFF.

The chain joins TRBV27 to TRBJ2-1; D might be TRBD1 (5 bases). Trimming removed 2 bases at V and 5 bases at J, with 13 bases between. This CDR3 is built from 15 residues. Per germline, CDR1 MNHEY and CDR2 SMNVEV (reference sequence). Here the CDR3 reads CASSLGAGWNNEQFF. The CDR3 DNA follows: TGTGCCAGCAGTTTAGGGGCAGGCTGGAACAATGAGCAGTTCTTC.

The chain combines TRBV4-1 with TRBJ2-4, with a possible D match to TRBD1 (6 bases). The CDR3 has 17 residues. The ends were cut back, 1 base at V and 0 bases at J, with 13 bases in the middle. Germline values: CDR1 MGHRA, CDR2 YSYEKL. The CDR3 loop reads CASSQGLQGVAKNIQYF. The CDR3 coding sequence is TGCGCCAGCAGCCAAGGGTTACAGGGAGTAGCCAAAAACATTCAGTACTTC.

J is TRBJ2-3 and V is TRBV7-2; 7 bases map to TRBD2. Trimming cost V 1 base and J 10 bases; bases outside gene matches: 14. The CDR3 totals 16 residues. Germline V CDR1 and CDR2: SGHTA, FQGNSA. CDR3 in amino acids: CASSLGGGSWAGSQYF. The DNA for the CDR3 is TGTGCCAGCAGCTTAGGCGGCGGGAGCTGGGCTGGGTCGCAGTATTTT.

The chain carries TRBV27 and TRBJ2-1; TRBD2 agrees at 10 bases. The CDR3 consists of 14 residues. Trimming at V came to 5 bases and at J to 6 bases, leaving 4 bases not matched to a gene. Germline CDR1 is MNHEY and CDR2 is SMNVEV (reference sequence). The CDR3 DNA sequence: TGTGCCAGCAGTCCCCGGACTAGCGGCAATGAGCAGTTCTTC. Translating gives CASSPRTSGNEQFF.

V usage is TRBV27 and J usage is TRBJ1-2; D might be TRBD1 (5 bases). The V end was cut by 5 bases, the J end by 4 bases, with 20 bases between. Germline CDR1 reads MNHEY; CDR2 reads SMNVEV (reference sequence). The CDR3 spans 16 residues. Here the CDR3 reads CASSLKPGLPFYGYTF. The CDR3 DNA is TGTGCCAGCAGTCTTAAACCGGGACTGCCTTTCTATGGCTACACCTTC.

This clone appeared a few times. CDR3 coding DNA: TGTGCCAGCAGCGGGGGACTAGTTAACACCGGGGAGCTGTTTTTT. Protein: CASSGGLVNTGELFF. V and J are TRBV11-3 and TRBJ2-2, with 8 bases identical to TRBD2. Trimming took 5 bases from V and 2 from J; bases not matched to a gene: 4. Germline CDR1 is SGHNT and CDR2 is YENEEA. The CDR3 is 15 amino acids.

V usage is TRBV9 and J usage is TRBJ2-2; a possible D gene is TRBD1 (5 bases). The CDR3 totals 14 residues. The V end was cut by 6 bases, the J end by 0 bases, with 9 bases between. Germline CDR1 and CDR2: SGDLS and YYNGEE. The chain's CDR3 is CASKQGTNTGELFF. The CDR3 coding sequence is TGTGCCAGCAAGCAGGGAACGAACACCGGGGAGCTGTTTTTT.